This paragraph reports one T cell receptor beta chain. Its antigen is as yet unknown. The assay was immunoSEQ multiplex PCR, and TCRdb's table has in-frame clones only and misses some. The sample lists over 150,000 clones, over 80% occurring once. The CDR3 is made up of 17 amino acids. Germline CDR1 SGHRS, CDR2 YFSETQ. Trimming removed 0 bases at V and 0 bases at J, with 10 bases between. The sample is drawn from a study of T cell responses to AZD1222 COVID-19 vaccine. Study findings and constraints: Two AZD1222 administrations were followed by greater Spike-specific TCR breadth and depth.

V usage is TRBV5-1 and J usage is TRBJ2-6; D possibly matches TRBD1 or TRBD2 (5 bases each). The sample was peripheral blood, taken 28 days after the second dose of the MenACWY control vaccine. The clonotype originates from an adult who received the MenACWY meningococcal vaccine as a control. CDR3 bases: TGCGCCAGCAGCTTGGGGGGGACCGACTCTGGGGCCAACGTCCTGACTTTC. Translating gives CASSLGGTDSGANVLTF.